This T cell receptor beta chain stems from a study of blood T cells in healthy people across ages. Study as a whole: Template switching picked up about one barcoded beta molecule for each two T cells. Study-wide results and caveats: It was the long-lived donors that had more naive CD4+ cells and higher diversity than aged donors. PBMCs left unsorted prevented a conclusive naive versus antigen-experienced comparison.

The CDR3 extends over 17 amino acids. CDR1 and CDR2 (germline): MNHEY, SVGEGT. V was clipped by 7 bases and J by 0 bases, with 22 bases between them. A remark on this clonotype: Its matching antigen is unknown.

Sample-barcoded 5' priming and a J-beta primer mix drove a second PCR of about 7 to 11 cycles. Each CDR3 protein is one row after TCRdb ran MiXCR on the 5' RACE reads. The sample has approximately 1,700,000 distinct CDR3 sequences, approximately 40% seen once. The chain couples TRBV6-2 or TRBV6-3 to TRBJ2-7, with D perhaps assigned TRBD1 or TRBD2 (5 bases each). The receptor comes from a human donor in good health. The sequencing sample was made of blood. Written as DNA, the CDR3 is TGTGCCAGCATCAACCGGGGCAGCGGATTCTTCTCCTACGAGCAGTACTTC. Protein: CASINRGSGFFSYEQYF.